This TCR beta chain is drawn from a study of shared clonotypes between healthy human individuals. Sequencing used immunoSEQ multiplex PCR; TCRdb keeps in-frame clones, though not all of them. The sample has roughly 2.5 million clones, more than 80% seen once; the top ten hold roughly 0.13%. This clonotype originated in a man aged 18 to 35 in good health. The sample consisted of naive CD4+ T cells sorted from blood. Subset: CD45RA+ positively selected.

The CDR3: CASASGTSGYEQYF. The CDR3, as DNA: TGCGCCAGCGCCTCCGGGACTAGCGGATACGAGCAGTACTTC. This sequence joins TRBV5-1 and TRBJ2-7; TRBD2 aligns across 11 bases. The CDR3 contains 14 residues. V was clipped by 7 bases and J by 4 bases; unmatched bases: 7. The germline V gene encodes CDR1 SGHRS and CDR2 YFSETQ.